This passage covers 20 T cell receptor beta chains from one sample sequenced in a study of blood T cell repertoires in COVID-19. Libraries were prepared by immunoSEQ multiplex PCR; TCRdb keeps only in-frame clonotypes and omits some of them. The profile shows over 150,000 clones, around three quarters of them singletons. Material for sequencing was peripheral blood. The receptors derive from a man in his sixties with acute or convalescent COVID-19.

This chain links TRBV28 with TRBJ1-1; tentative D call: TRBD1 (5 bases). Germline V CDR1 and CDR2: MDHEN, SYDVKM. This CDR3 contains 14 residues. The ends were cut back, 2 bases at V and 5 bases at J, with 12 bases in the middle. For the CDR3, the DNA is TGTGCCAGCAGTTTAATGGGCAGGGTTACTGAAGCTTTCTTT. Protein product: CASSLMGRVTEAFF.

In DNA, the CDR3 is TGTGCCAGCAGCCCGGACAGGGGTGCCTATAATTCACCCCTCCACTTT. This gives the protein CASSPDRGAYNSPLHF. The gene calls are TRBV5-6 and TRBJ1-6; 9 bases agree with TRBD1. Trimming at V came to 4 bases and at J to 2 bases, leaving 4 bases not matched to a gene. This CDR3 is built from 16 residues. CDR1 and CDR2 (germline): SGHDT, YYEEEE.

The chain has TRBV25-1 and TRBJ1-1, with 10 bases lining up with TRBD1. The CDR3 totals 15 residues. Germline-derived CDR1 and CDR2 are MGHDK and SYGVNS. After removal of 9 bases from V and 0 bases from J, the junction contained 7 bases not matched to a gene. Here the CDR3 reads CARATGGWVNTEAFF. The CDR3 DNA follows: TGTGCCAGAGCGACAGGGGGCTGGGTGAACACTGAAGCTTTCTTT. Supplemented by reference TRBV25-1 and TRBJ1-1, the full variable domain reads EADIYQTPRYLVIGTGKKITLECSQTMGHDKMYWYQQDPGMELHLIHYSYGVNSTEKGDLSSESTVSRIRTEHFPLTLESARPSHTSQYLCARATGGWVNTEAFFGQGTRLTVV.

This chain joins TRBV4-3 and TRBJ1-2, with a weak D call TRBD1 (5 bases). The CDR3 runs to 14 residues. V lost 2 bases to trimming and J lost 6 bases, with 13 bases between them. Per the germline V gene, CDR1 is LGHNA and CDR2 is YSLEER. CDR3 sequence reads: CASSQLDTGHGYTF. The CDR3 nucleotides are TGCGCCAGCAGCCAACTCGATACAGGACATGGCTACACCTTC.

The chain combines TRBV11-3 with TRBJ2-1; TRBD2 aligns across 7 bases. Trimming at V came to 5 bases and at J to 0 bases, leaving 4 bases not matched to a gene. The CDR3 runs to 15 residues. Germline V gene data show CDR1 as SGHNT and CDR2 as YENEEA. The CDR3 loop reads CASSRGDSSYNEQFF. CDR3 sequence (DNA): TGTGCCAGCAGCCGGGGGGATAGCTCCTACAATGAGCAGTTCTTC.

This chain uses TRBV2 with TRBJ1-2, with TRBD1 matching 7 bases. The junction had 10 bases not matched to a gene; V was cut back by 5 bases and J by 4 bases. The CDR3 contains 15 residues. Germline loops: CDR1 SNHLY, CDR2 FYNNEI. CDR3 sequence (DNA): TGTGCCAGCAGTTCTATCTTCCAGGGGGGCTATGGCTACACCTTC. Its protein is CASSSIFQGGYGYTF.

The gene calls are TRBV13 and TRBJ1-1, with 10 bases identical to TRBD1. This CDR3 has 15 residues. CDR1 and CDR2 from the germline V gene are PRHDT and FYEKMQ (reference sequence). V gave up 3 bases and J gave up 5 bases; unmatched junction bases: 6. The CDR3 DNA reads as TGTGCCAGCAGCTTCGGGACAGGGGAGGGAACTGAAGCTTTCTTT. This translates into CASSFGTGEGTEAFF.

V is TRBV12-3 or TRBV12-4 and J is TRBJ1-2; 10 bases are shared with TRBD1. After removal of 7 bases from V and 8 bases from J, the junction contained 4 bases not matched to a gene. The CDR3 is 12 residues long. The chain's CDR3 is CASTGTGEGYTF. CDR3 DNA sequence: TGTGCCAGCACTGGGACAGGGGAGGGCTACACCTTC.

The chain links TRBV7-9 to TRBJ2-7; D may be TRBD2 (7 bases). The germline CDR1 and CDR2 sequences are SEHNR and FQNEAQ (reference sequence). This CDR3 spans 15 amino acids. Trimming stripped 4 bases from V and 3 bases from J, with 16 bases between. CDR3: CASSSWLGGHYEQYF. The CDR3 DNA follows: TGTGCCAGCAGCTCCTGGTTGGGGGGGCACTACGAGCAGTACTTC.

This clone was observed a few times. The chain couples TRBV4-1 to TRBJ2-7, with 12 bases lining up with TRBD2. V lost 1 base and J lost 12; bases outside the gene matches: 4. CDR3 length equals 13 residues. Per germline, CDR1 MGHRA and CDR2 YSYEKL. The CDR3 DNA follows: TGCGCCAGCAGCCAAGGACTAGCGGGGGAACCGTACTTC. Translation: CASSQGLAGEPYF.

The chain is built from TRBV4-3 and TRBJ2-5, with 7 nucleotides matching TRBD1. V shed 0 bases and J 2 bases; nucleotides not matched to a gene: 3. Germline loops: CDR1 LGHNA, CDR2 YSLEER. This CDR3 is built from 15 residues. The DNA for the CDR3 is TGCGCCAGCAGCCAAGATGAGGGGGCGCAAGAGACCCAGTACTTC. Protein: CASSQDEGAQETQYF.

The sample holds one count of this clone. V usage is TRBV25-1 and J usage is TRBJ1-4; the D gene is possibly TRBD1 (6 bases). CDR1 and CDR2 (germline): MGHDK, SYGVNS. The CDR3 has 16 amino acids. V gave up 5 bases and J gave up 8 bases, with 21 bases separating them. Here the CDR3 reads CASSLNGGAKGEKLFF. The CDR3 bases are TGTGCCAGCAGTCTCAACGGGGGGGCGAAGGGAGAAAAACTGTTTTTT.

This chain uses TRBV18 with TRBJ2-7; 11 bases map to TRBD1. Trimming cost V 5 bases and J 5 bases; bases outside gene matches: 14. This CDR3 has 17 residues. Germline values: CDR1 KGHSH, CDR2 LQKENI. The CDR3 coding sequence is TGTGCCAGCTCAAGAACCTCAGCCGGGACAGGGGGGAACGAGCAGTACTTC. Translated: CASSRTSAGTGGNEQYF.

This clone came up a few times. The CDR3 sequence: CASSLSGGRSYEQYF. CDR3 DNA: TGTGCCAGCAGCTTAAGTGGGGGCCGCTCCTACGAGCAGTACTTC. This sequence joins TRBV7-3 and TRBJ2-7; D possibly corresponds to TRBD1 (6 bases). The CDR3 covers 15 residues. V shed 1 base and J shed 0 bases, with 10 bases lying between them. Germline V gene sequence: CDR1 SGHTA, CDR2 FQGTGA. The full variable domain, its missing parts supplied by reference TRBV7-3 and TRBJ2-7, is GAGVSQTPSNKVTEKGKYVELRCDPISGHTALYWYRQSLGQGPEFLIYFQGTGAADDSGLPNDRFFAVRPEGSVSTLKIQRTERGDSAVYLCASSLSGGRSYEQYFGPGTRLTVT.

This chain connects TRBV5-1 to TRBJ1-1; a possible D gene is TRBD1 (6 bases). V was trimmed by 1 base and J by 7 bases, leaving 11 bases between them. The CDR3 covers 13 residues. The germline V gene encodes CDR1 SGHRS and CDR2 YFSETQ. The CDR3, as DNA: TGCGCCAGCAGCTTGACAGGGACCGTTGAAGCTTTCTTT. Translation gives CASSLTGTVEAFF. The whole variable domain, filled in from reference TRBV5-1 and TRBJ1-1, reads KAGVTQTPRYLIKTRGQQVTLSCSPISGHRSVSWYQQTPGQGLQFLFEYFSETQRNKGNFPGRFSGRQFSNSRSEMNVSTLELGDSALYLCASSLTGTVEAFFGQGTRLTVV.

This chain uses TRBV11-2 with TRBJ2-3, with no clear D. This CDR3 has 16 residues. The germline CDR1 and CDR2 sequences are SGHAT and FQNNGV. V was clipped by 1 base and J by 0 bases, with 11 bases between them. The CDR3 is CASSLVPARSTDTQYF. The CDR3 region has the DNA TGTGCCAGCAGCTTAGTTCCAGCGAGAAGCACAGATACGCAGTATTTT.

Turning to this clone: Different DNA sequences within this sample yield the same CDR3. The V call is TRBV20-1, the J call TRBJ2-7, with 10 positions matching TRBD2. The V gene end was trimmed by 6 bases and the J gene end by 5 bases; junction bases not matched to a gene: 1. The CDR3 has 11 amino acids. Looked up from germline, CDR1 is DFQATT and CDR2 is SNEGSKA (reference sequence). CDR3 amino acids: CSATSGHEQYF. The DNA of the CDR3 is TGCAGTGCGACTAGCGGGCACGAGCAGTACTTC.

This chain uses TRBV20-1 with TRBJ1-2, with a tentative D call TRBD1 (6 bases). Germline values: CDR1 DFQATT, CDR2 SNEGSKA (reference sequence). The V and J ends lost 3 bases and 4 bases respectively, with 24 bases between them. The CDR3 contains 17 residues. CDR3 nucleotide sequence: TGCAGTGCTAGTGCCTCGGACAGTCTTTCGACGCGCTATGGCTACACCTTC. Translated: CSASASDSLSTRYGYTF.

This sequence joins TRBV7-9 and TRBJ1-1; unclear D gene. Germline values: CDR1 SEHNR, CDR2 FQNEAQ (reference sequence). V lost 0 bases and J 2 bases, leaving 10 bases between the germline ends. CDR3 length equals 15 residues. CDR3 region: CASSLALGSNTEAFF. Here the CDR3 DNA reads TGTGCCAGCAGCTTAGCGCTAGGCTCTAACACTGAAGCTTTCTTT.

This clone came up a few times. CDR3 DNA sequence: TGTGCCAGCAGCTTCCCGGGACAGGATCCTGGCTACACCTTC. As protein: CASSFPGQDPGYTF. This chain uses TRBV5-6 with TRBJ1-2; 8 bases agree with TRBD1. This CDR3 region has 14 residues. The V segment lost 2 bases and the J segment 7 bases; nucleotides outside the gene matches: 7. Germline CDR1 and CDR2: SGHDT and YYEEEE.